The sequence of this TCR beta chain was determined in a study of blood T cell repertoires in COVID-19. The wider study: Samples representing acute and convalescent COVID-19 were sourced from the United States, Italy and Spain. The cDNA or gDNA used as material had been derived from T cells, B-cell-depleted T cells, or PBMCs.

Self-reported history from a screening survey and questionnaire set each donor's cohort. This clone was observed once. The CDR3 is made up of 16 amino acids. Trimming took 4 bases from V and 5 from J; bases not matched to a gene: 8. In germline, CDR1 is SGHKS, CDR2 YYEKEE (reference sequence). Authors' analysis steps: Reference gene primer amplification gave estimated nucleated cell counts. Generated by immunoSEQ multiplex PCR, the TCRdb table keeps only in-frame clones and is missing some. V and J calls and clone size follow that table, whereas D and trimming were derived from the DNA. Of 380,000 or so clones in the sample, 88% were seen once.

The genes are TRBV5-5 and TRBJ2-1, with 11 bases lining up with TRBD2. The TCR comes from a woman in her 40s with acute COVID-19. Specimen: PBMCs or T cells enriched from blood (not recorded which). Here the CDR3 reads CASSIKALAGDNEQFF. CDR3 bases: TGTGCCAGCAGCATCAAGGCACTAGCGGGGGACAATGAGCAGTTCTTC.